Below, 9 T cell receptor beta chains from the same sample are listed, as sequenced in a study of beta chain features in type 1 diabetes. The study, taken as a whole, reports: A moderate, significant TCRB CDR3 shortening appeared in type 1 diabetes across four CD4+ subsets.

These receptors are not linked to any known antigen. Reverse transcribing all isolated RNA meant expressed TCRB transcripts were sequenced. Here immunoSEQ multiplex PCR was the method, and the copy in TCRdb shows in-frame clones only, minus some. In the table there are over 120,000 clones, around an eighth of which are singletons. Sequenced: central memory CD4+ T cells from blood. The receptors were gathered from a man younger than 35 with type 1 diabetes.

This clone was counted at least ten times. The gene calls are TRBV7-9 and TRBJ2-4; a weak D match, TRBD2 (5 bases). Germline V gene lookup returns CDR1 SEHNR and CDR2 FQNEAQ (reference sequence). The length of the CDR3 is 15 residues. Trimming took 8 bases from V and 0 from J, leaving 14 bases between them. The CDR3 region is CASEEADSAKNIQYF. Written as DNA, the CDR3 is TGTGCCAGCGAAGAAGCGGATTCAGCCAAAAACATTCAGTACTTC. The full variable domain, rest sourced from reference TRBV7-9 and TRBJ2-4, is DTGVSQNPRHKITKRGQNVTFRCDPISEHNRLYWYRQTLGQGPEFLTYFQNEAQLEKSRLLSDRFSAERPKGSFSTLEIQRTEQGDSAMYLCASEEADSAKNIQYFGAGTRLSVL.

This clone was detected a few times. This CDR3 is also generated by other DNA sequences in the sample. This chain uses TRBV28 with TRBJ1-4; no clear D gene. CDR3 length: 12 amino acids. Germline V gives CDR1 MDHEN, CDR2 SYDVKM. Trimming took off 5 bases at V and 4 bases at J, with 5 bases between the two ends. This chain's CDR3 is CASSGGNEKLFF. CDR3 coding DNA: TGTGCCAGCAGTGGCGGTAATGAAAAACTGTTTTTT.

The chain employs TRBV13 and TRBJ2-1; D remains ambiguous. V was cut by 5 bases and J by 10 bases, with 24 bases left in between. The CDR3 runs to 16 residues. Germline assignment: CDR1 PRHDT and CDR2 FYEKMQ (reference sequence). The CDR3 is CASSPREAPVRGEQFF. As DNA, the CDR3 is TGTGCCAGCAGCCCCCGCGAGGCTCCGGTTCGAGGAGAGCAGTTCTTC.

V is TRBV30 and J is TRBJ1-2; no firm D call. V was shortened by 2 bases and J by 4 bases, with 14 bases between the two germline ends. CDR1 is GTSNPN, CDR2 SVGIG, per germline (reference sequence). The CDR3 length is 14 residues. The CDR3 here is CAWSTDPGFYGYTF. The DNA for the CDR3 is TGTGCCTGGAGTACAGATCCGGGCTTCTATGGCTACACCTTC.

The chain is built from TRBV7-2 and TRBJ2-4; 9 bases match TRBD2. V lost 1 base, J lost 6 bases, and 4 bases stayed unmatched. The V gene's germline CDR1 is SGHTA and CDR2 FQGNSA. The CDR3 consists of 15 residues. CDR3 DNA sequence: TGTGCCAGCAGCTTAGAGCGGGGGGCGGGAAACATTCAGTACTTC. It codes for CASSLERGAGNIQYF.

The chain has TRBV7-2 and TRBJ2-1; D not resolved. This CDR3 is built from 12 residues. Germline-derived CDR1 and CDR2 are SGHTA and FQGNSA. Trimming left V 1 base short and J 7 bases short, with 5 bases between. For the CDR3, the DNA is TGTGCCAGCAGCTTAGAAAGGAATGAGCAGTTCTTC. Translated, it gives CASSLERNEQFF.

The CDR3 loop is CASSSPQGVETQYF. CDR3 bases: TGTGCCAGCAGCTCGCCACAGGGGGTGGAGACCCAGTACTTC. The chain uses TRBV11-3 and TRBJ2-5; TRBD1 aligns across 8 bases. The CDR3 loop spans 14 amino acids. From germline, CDR1 is SGHNT and CDR2 YENEEA. The V and J ends lost 4 bases and 5 bases, in that order; junction bases with no gene match: 6.

The sample holds a few counts of this clone. CDR3 region: CSVGSGQGALGTQYF. CDR3 in DNA: TGCAGCGTTGGGTCGGGACAGGGGGCGCTTGGGACCCAGTACTTC. The J gene is TRBJ2-5, the V gene TRBV29-1, with 12 bases lining up with TRBD1. Per germline, CDR1 SQVTM and CDR2 ANQGSEA. This CDR3 comprises 15 residues. J was trimmed by 7 bases and V by 4 bases; bases with no gene match: 10. Complete variable domain (other parts from reference TRBV29-1 and TRBJ2-5): SAVISQKPSRDICQRGTSLTIQCQVDSQVTMMFWYRQQPGQSLTLIATANQGSEATYESGFVIDKFPISRPNLTFSTLTVSNMSPEDSSIYLCSVGSGQGALGTQYFGPGTRLLVL.

This clone was counted a few times. The rearrangement links TRBV7-8 to TRBJ1-2; D ambiguous. The V gene's germline CDR1 is SGHVS and CDR2 FQNEAQ. The CDR3 is 11 residues long. Trimming shortened V by 4 bases and J by 8 bases, and 8 bases separated the two germline ends. CDR3 in amino acids: CASSSSGGYTF. The CDR3 DNA follows: TGTGCCAGCAGCTCGTCGGGGGGCTACACCTTC.